This entry lists 10 T cell receptor beta chains sequenced from one sample in a study of control samples from healthy donors and cancer patients. Only in-frame clones appear in the TCRdb table, and some are missing; sequencing was by immunoSEQ multiplex PCR. The sample contains 91,000 or so clones, roughly 92% of which appear only once. Sequenced material: blood. Source of these receptors: a woman aged 30 to 39 in good health.

J is TRBJ2-3 and V is TRBV5-4; D is unresolved. There are 15 residues in the CDR3. Germline assignment: CDR1 SGHNT and CDR2 YYREEE (reference sequence). Trimming took 2 bases from V and 4 from J, leaving 14 bases between them. The DNA for the CDR3 is TGTGCCAGCAGCTTCGACGGCCCCTCACCAGATACGCAGTATTTT. It translates to CASSFDGPSPDTQYF.

This chain links TRBV28 with TRBJ1-5, with a possible D match to TRBD1 (5 bases). The CDR3 runs 19 residues. V was cut by 6 bases and J by 0 bases, with 24 bases left in between. The germline CDR1 and CDR2 sequences are MDHEN and SYDVKM. CDR3 nucleotide sequence: TGTGCCAGCAGGGGACGAGCCCTCCTTAGGGATATTAGCAATCAGCCCCAGCATTTT. Amino acids: CASRGRALLRDISNQPQHF.

The chain carries TRBV5-1 and TRBJ1-2; no clear D. The CDR3 has 15 amino acids. Germline V CDR1 and CDR2: SGHRS, YFSETQ. The V end was cut by 4 bases, the J end by 3 bases, with 16 bases between. DNA for the CDR3: TGCGCCAGCAGCCCGCCCGGCGGCCTGGACTATGGCTACACCTTC. Its translation: CASSPPGGLDYGYTF.

This rearrangement joins TRBV4-2 to TRBJ1-2; maybe TRBD1 (5 bases). Germline CDR1 reads LGHNA; CDR2 reads YNFKEQ. V was clipped by 0 bases and J by 2 bases, with 10 bases between them. The CDR3 is 15 residues long. CDR3: CASSQEGAKNYGYTF. CDR3 in DNA: TGTGCCAGCAGCCAAGAAGGGGCCAAAAACTATGGCTACACCTTC.

V and J are TRBV3-1 (or the pseudogene TRBV3-2) and TRBJ1-2; D remains ambiguous. The CDR3 spans 13 residues. CDR1 and CDR2 (germline): LGHDT, YNNKEL (reference sequence). V lost 4 bases and J lost 8, with 14 bases in between. Here the CDR3 reads CASSRPGSEGYTF. The CDR3 nucleotides are TGTGCCAGCAGCCGCCCGGGGTCTGAGGGCTACACCTTC.

This clone has just one count. This chain connects TRBV2 to TRBJ2-3; 7 positions agree with TRBD2. CDR1 and CDR2 from the germline V gene are SNHLY and FYNNEI. After removal of 0 bases from V and 13 bases from J, the junction contained 7 bases not matched to a gene. The CDR3 has 13 residues. This CDR3 reads CASSEALGLAEYF. The CDR3 DNA reads TGTGCCAGCAGTGAAGCGCTCGGCCTAGCGGAGTATTTT. The variable domain in full, completed from reference TRBV2 and TRBJ2-3, reads EPEVTQTPSHQVTQMGQEVILRCVPISNHLYFYWYRQILGQKVEFLVSFYNNEISEKSEIFDDQFSVERPDGSNFTLKIRSTKLEDSAMYFCASSEALGLAEYFGPGTRLTVL.

V usage is TRBV9 and J usage is TRBJ2-7; D not certain. The ends were cut back, 0 bases at V and 0 bases at J, with 10 bases in the middle. Germline V lookup: CDR1 SGDLS, CDR2 YYNGEE. This CDR3 is 15 amino acids long. CDR3 protein: CASSVAPHSSYEQYF. CDR3 bases: TGTGCCAGCAGCGTAGCCCCCCATAGCTCCTACGAGCAGTACTTC.

The CDR3 is CASSGVNQPQHF. CDR3 sequence (DNA): TGTGCCAGCAGCGGGGTCAATCAGCCCCAGCATTTT. The V call is TRBV5-6, the J call TRBJ1-5; D uncertain. Germline V lookup: CDR1 SGHDT, CDR2 YYEEEE. This CDR3 has 12 amino acids. Trimming removed 4 bases from V and 3 bases from J, with 5 bases in between.

The V and J genes are TRBV9 and TRBJ1-1; 7 positions agree with TRBD1. Germline values: CDR1 SGDLS, CDR2 YYNGEE. Trimming removed 8 bases from V and 5 bases from J; junction bases left unmatched: 15. CDR3 size: 15 residues. Here the CDR3 reads CASKREQGRYTEAFF. The CDR3 DNA follows: TGTGCCAGTAAGAGGGAACAGGGGAGGTATACTGAAGCTTTCTTT.

The chain links TRBV7-9 to TRBJ2-5; possibly TRBD2 for D (7 bases). This CDR3 has 15 amino acids. The V end lost 5 bases, the J end lost 1 base, and 14 bases lay between the germline ends. Germline values: CDR1 SEHNR, CDR2 FQNEAQ (reference sequence). The CDR3 sequence is CASSLGRGPQETQYF. The CDR3 bases are TGTGCCAGCAGCCTAGGGCGGGGGCCCCAAGAGACCCAGTACTTC.